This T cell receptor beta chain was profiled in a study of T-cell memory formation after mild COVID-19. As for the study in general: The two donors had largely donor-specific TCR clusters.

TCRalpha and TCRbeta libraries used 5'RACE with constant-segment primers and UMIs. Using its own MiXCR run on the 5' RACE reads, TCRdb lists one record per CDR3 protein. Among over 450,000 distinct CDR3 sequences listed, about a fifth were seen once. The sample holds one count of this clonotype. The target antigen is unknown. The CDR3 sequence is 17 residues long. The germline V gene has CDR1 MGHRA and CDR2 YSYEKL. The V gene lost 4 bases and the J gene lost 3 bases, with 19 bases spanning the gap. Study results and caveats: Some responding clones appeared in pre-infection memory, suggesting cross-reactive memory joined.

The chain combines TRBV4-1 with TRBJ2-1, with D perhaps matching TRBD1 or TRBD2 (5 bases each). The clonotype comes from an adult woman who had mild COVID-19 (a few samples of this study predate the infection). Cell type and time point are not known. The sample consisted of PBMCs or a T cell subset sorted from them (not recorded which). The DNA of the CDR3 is TGCGCCAGCAGCCGCACCGCCACGGGGCTAAACTACAATGAGCAGTTCTTC. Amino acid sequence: CASSRTATGLNYNEQFF.